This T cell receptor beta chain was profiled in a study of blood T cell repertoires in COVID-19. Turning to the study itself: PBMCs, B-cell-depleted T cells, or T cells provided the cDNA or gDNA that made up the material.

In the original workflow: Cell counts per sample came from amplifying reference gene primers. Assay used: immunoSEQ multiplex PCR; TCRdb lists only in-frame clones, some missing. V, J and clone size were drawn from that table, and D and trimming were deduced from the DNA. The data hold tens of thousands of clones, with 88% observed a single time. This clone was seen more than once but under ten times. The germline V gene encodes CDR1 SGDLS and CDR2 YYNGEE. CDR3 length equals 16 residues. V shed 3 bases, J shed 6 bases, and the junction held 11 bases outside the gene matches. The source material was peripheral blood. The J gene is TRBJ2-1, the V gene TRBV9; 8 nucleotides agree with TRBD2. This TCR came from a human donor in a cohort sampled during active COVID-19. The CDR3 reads CASSASTGGRANEQFF. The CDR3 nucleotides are TGTGCCAGCAGCGCGTCCACGGGGGGGCGGGCCAATGAGCAGTTCTTC.